The 8 T cell receptor beta chains given below trace back to one sample, sequenced in a study of cytomegalovirus exposure and HLA in healthy donors. Data came from immunoSEQ multiplex PCR; TCRdb stores just in-frame clones and leaves some out. In the table there are over 150,000 clones, roughly 89% of which are singletons. The sequencing input was PBMCs. The receptor source for this set is a woman younger than 35 in good health and CMV-seropositive.

This chain connects TRBV5-1 to TRBJ1-4; D is possibly TRBD1 (5 bases). The CDR3 consists of 16 residues. V was cut by 1 base and J by 4 bases, with 14 bases left in between. Per germline, CDR1 SGHRS and CDR2 YFSETQ. The CDR3 DNA sequence: TGCGCCAGCAGCTTGAGCAGGGCGCACGTTAATGAAAAACTGTTTTTT. Translating it yields CASSLSRAHVNEKLFF. The full variable domain, with the rest looked up from reference TRBV5-1 and TRBJ1-4, is KAGVTQTPRYLIKTRGQQVTLSCSPISGHRSVSWYQQTPGQGLQFLFEYFSETQRNKGNFPGRFSGRQFSNSRSEMNVSTLELGDSALYLCASSLSRAHVNEKLFFGSGTQLSVL.

This clone appeared a few times. This chain joins TRBV2 and TRBJ1-1; D remains unclear. Germline V gene data show CDR1 as SNHLY and CDR2 as FYNNEI. This CDR3 is 13 amino acids long. Deletions cut 4 bases from V and 3 bases from J, with 9 bases between. In DNA form, the CDR3 reads TGTGCCAGCAGTGTCTTACTGGACACTGAAGCTTTCTTT. Protein sequence: CASSVLLDTEAFF.

The chain has TRBV19 and TRBJ2-7; 8 bases are shared with TRBD2. Germline V gene sequence: CDR1 LNHDA, CDR2 SQIVND (reference sequence). The V and J ends lost 6 bases and 5 bases, in that order; junction bases with no gene match: 9. The CDR3 extends over 14 amino acids. The CDR3 region is CASRDGGGANEQYF. In DNA form, the CDR3 reads TGTGCCAGTAGGGACGGGGGGGGTGCCAACGAGCAGTACTTC.

The chain employs TRBV6-6 and TRBJ2-7; 7 bases align to TRBD1. Per germline, CDR1 MNHNY and CDR2 SVGAGI (reference sequence). With 0 bases clipped from V and 3 bases from J, the junction kept 8 bases outside the gene matches. The CDR3 loop spans 16 amino acids. The CDR3 nucleotides are TGTGCCAGCAGTTACTCCGGGACAGCAGGGGACTACGAGCAGTACTTC. It yields the protein CASSYSGTAGDYEQYF.

V gene TRBV7-2 combines with J gene TRBJ1-3; D call uncertain. Trimming took off 3 bases at V and 1 base at J, with 7 bases between the two ends. This CDR3 is 14 amino acids long. Per germline, CDR1 SGHTA and CDR2 FQGNSA. CDR3 residues: CASSLEQSGNTIYF. DNA for the CDR3: TGTGCCAGCAGCTTGGAACAGTCTGGAAACACCATATATTTT. Together with reference TRBV7-2 and TRBJ1-3, the CDR3 gives the full variable domain: GAGVSQSPSNKVTEKGKDVELRCDPISGHTALYWYRQSLGQGLEFLIYFQGNSAPDKSGLPSDRFSAERTGGSVSTLTIQRTQQEDSAVYLCASSLEQSGNTIYFGEGSWLTVV.

The rearrangement uses TRBV5-1 and TRBJ2-5, with a tentative D call TRBD1 (5 bases). The CDR3 covers 14 residues. The germline V gene encodes CDR1 SGHRS and CDR2 YFSETQ. Trimming cost V 0 bases and J 4 bases, with 10 bases left between them. CDR3 nucleotides: TGCGCCAGCAGCTTGGCCTGGGGCCCAGAGACCCAGTACTTC. Translation gives CASSLAWGPETQYF.

V gene TRBV11-1 combines with J gene TRBJ2-2; D remains ambiguous. In germline, CDR1 is SGHAT, CDR2 FQDESV (reference sequence). CDR3 size: 12 residues. V was pared by 3 bases and J by 4 bases, with 3 bases between. CDR3: CASSFRTGELFF. For the CDR3, the DNA is TGTGCCAGCAGCTTTCGCACCGGGGAGCTGTTTTTT.

This clone was recorded once. V gene TRBV2 combines with J gene TRBJ2-1; 7 bases match TRBD2. The CDR3 sequence is 15 residues long. In germline, CDR1 is SNHLY, CDR2 FYNNEI. The J segment lost 5 bases and the V segment lost 1 base, leaving 5 bases of the junction unmatched. The CDR3 coding sequence is TGTGCCAGCAGTGAAGAGGGAGGGCCGAACAATGAGCAGTTCTTC. This gives the protein CASSEEGGPNNEQFF.